The table lists the clone carrying this TCR beta chain with a few counts. This record belongs to a study of blood T cell repertoires in COVID-19. Overall study context: PBMCs, B-cell-depleted T cells, or T cells provided the cDNA or gDNA that made up the material.

Trimming shortened V by 8 bases and J by 5 bases, and 18 bases separated the two germline ends. Germline V gene data show CDR1 as SNHLY and CDR2 as FYNNEI. The CDR3 loop spans 14 amino acids. Profiling relied on immunoSEQ multiplex PCR, and the TCRdb table lists in-frame clones only, not all of them. The data contain more than 150,000 clones, roughly 82% of them seen just once; the ten biggest clones take up 12%. V gene TRBV2 combines with J gene TRBJ1-1; D remains ambiguous. The sample comprised PBMCs or T cells enriched from blood (not recorded which). The clonotype was recovered from a man in his forties who had recovered from COVID-19. CDR3 sequence: CASHSNAGLTEAFF. CDR3 coding DNA: TGTGCCAGCCATTCTAACGCGGGGTTGACTGAAGCTTTCTTT.